This T cell receptor beta chain was identified during a study of T cell responses to AZD1222 COVID-19 vaccine (TCRdb year 2021). Looking at the study overall: AZD1222 recipients whose second dose came at about 4 weeks and those whose second dose came at about 12 weeks were combined into one group, since spike-specific TCR depth and breadth did not differ between the two schedules. TCR sequencing covered 233 trial participants: 200 to 210 given two doses of AZD1222 and 26 given two doses of MenACWY control vaccine. Trial participants were enrolled by age into subgroups of 18-55, 56-69 and 70-plus years, and around 140, 26 and 57 TCR-sequenced participants, respectively, were included in these subgroups. What the authors observed across the whole study: Spike-specific TCR breadth and depth rose significantly after two AZD1222 doses compared with day 0 and with MenACWY recipients. Vaccine-associated CD4 TCRs spanned the whole spike protein, with dominant responses in regions 160-218 and 743-854. Reportedly, close to half of the unique spike-specific TCRs recognized epitopes lying outside the regions that are mutated in the B.1.351 and B.1.1.7 variants. No day 14 peak-response samples were available, so repertoires were characterized only after the peak T cell response. The 56-69-year group was small, and its depth increase did not reach significance, likely because of low power. Conclusions about previously exposed vaccinees were limited because only six AZD1222 recipients were SARS-CoV-2 seropositive at baseline. Participants were mostly white British and included more females than males, and it was suggested by the authors that clonal diversity may have been underestimated.

Explained via the paper, the time point label denotes: baseline before first vaccination. The vaccinee samples were drawn from two UK trials, COV001 and COV002, one of which was a single-blind randomized controlled phase 2/3 trial testing AZD1222 (ChAdOx1 nCoV-19) in healthy adults. For TCRbeta chain sequencing, PBMC samples were collected from trial participants at day 0 and at day 28 after the second dose. The CDR1 and CDR2 encoded by the germline V gene (reference sequence) are LGHDT and YNNKEL. The CDR3 holds 18 amino acids from the cysteine to the phenylalanine. Only the CDR3 DNA is retained, 54 bases long and in frame from the first base. The germline V end is reduced by 3 bases and the J end by 7 bases; junction bases left unmatched: 14. The CDR3 regions of human TCRbeta chains were subjected to immunosequencing. Turning to the authors' computational methods: TCRs in the repertoires were compared against a reference library of SARS-CoV-2-specific TCRs that had been generated with the MIRA antigen-specificity platform. Breadth meant the fraction of unique TCRs that were SARS-CoV-2-associated, whereas depth meant the fraction of total T cells that were SARS-CoV-2-associated. Using the MIRA data, every spike-specific TCR was mapped to the spike region that the TCR reacted to and assigned to either a CD4 or a CD8 class. Log10-transformed breadth and depth values were compared by one-way ANOVA with Sidak's multiple comparisons tests. The source is immuneACCESS, and TCRdb retained only in-frame sequences with V and J called. Part of the clones is not carried over; for the studies checked, unresolved V genes explain less than half of this, and the remainder is unexplained. Clonal size and the V and J genes are those of that table, whereas D and trimming came from the DNA. This sample is represented by roughly 28,000 clones; about 94% of them were singletons. The ten largest clones represent 7.5% to 10% of the sample.

On this clone: The target of this receptor is not known. Base-call qualities are not available, and no considerably larger clone is one nucleotide away.

In this chain, TRBV3-1 (or the pseudogene TRBV3-2) is recombined with TRBJ2-4; 11 of the junction bases match TRBD2. The input for sequencing was peripheral blood, taken on day 0 of AZD1222 vaccination. The receptor comes from an adult in good health. Here the CDR3 is given as CASSHSVSGGARENIQYF. In nucleotides, the sequence is TGTGCCAGCAGCCATAGCGTTAGCGGGGGGGCCCGAGAGAACATTCAGTACTTC.